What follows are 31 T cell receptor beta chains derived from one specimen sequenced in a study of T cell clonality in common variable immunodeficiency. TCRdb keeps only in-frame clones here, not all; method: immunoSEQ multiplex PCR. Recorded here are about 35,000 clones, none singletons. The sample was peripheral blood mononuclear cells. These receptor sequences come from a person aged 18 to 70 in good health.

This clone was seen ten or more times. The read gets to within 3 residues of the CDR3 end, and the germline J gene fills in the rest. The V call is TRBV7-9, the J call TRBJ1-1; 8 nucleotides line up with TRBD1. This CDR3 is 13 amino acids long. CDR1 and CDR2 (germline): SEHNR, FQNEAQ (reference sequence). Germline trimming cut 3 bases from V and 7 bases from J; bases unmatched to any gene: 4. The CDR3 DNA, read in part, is TGTGCCAGCAGCTTGGACAGGGCGGGTGAA. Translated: CASSLDRAGE. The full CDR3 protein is CASSLDRAGEAFF. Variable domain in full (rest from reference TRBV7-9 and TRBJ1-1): DTGVSQNPRHKITKRGQNVTFRCDPISEHNRLYWYRQTLGQGPEFLTYFQNEAQLEKSRLLSDRFSAERPKGSFSTLEIQRTEQGDSAMYLCASSLDRAGEAFFGQGTRLTVV.

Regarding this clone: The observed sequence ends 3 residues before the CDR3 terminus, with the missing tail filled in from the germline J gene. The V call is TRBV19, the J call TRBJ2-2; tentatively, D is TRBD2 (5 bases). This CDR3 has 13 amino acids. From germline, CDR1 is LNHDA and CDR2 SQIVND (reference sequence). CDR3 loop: CASSRGWNEKLFF. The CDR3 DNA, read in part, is TGTGCCAGTAGTAGAGGGTGGAATGAAAAG. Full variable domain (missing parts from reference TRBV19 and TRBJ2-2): DGGITQSPKYLFRKEGQNVTLSCEQNLNHDAMYWYRQDPGQGLRLIYYSQIVNDFQKGDIAEGYSVSREKKESFPLTVTSAQKNPTAFYLCASSRGWNEKLFFGEGSRLTVL.

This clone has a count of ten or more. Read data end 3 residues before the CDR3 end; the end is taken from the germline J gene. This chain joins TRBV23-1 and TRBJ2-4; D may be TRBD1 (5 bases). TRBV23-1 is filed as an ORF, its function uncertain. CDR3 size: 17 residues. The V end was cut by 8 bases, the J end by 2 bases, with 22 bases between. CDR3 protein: CASLRSVPTAPKNIQYF. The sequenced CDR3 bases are TGCGCCAGCCTTAGATCGGTCCCGACAGCGCCCAAAAACATT.

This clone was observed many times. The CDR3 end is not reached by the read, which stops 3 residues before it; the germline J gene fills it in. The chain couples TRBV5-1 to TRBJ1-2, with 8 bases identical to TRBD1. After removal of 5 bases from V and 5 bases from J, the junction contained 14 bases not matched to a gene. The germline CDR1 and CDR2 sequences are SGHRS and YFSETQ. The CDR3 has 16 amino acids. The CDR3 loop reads CASRYQTGGPSYGYTF. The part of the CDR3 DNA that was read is TGCGCCAGCAGATATCAAACAGGGGGGCCCTCGTATGGC.

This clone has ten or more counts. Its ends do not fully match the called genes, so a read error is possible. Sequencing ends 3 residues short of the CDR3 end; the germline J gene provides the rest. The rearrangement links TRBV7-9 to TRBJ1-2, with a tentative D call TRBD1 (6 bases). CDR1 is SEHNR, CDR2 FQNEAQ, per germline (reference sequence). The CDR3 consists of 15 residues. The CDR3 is CARSLPPQQGRGYTF. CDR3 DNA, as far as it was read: TGTGCCCGCAGCTTACCCCCTCAACAGGGCAGGGGC.

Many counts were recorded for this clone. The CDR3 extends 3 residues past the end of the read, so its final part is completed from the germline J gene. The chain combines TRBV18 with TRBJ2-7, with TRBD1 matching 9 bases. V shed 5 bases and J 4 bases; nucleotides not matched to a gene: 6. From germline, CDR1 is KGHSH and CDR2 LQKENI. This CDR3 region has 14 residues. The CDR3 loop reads CASSTGTGSYEQYF. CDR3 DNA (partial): TGTGCCAGCTCAACCGGGACAGGGTCTTACGAG. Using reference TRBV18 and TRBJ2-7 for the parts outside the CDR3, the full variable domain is NAGVMQNPRHLVRRRGQEARLRCSPMKGHSHVYWYRQLPEEGLKFMVYLQKENIIDESGMPKERFSAEFPKEGPSILRIQQVVRGDSAAYFCASSTGTGSYEQYFGPGTRLTVT.

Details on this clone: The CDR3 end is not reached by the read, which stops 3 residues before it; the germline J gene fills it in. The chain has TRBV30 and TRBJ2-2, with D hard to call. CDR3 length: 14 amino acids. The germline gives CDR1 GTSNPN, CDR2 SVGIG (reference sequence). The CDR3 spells CAWTKLATNEKLFF. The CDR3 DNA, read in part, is TGTGCCTGGACCAAACTCGCAACTAATGAAAAG.

CDR3 bases read: TGCAGTTTCCCCTCTAGCGGGAAATACAATGAG. Translating gives CSFPSSGKYNE. In full, the CDR3 reads CSFPSSGKYNEQFF. The V gene is TRBV20-1, the J gene TRBJ2-1; the match to TRBD2 covers 9 bases. The read is 3 residues too short to cover the CDR3 end, so that end is filled in from the germline J gene. The CDR3 spans 14 residues. Germline lookup yields CDR1 DFQATT and CDR2 SNEGSKA (reference sequence). Losses at the gene ends were 8 bases for V and 4 bases for J; bases not matched to a gene: 9.

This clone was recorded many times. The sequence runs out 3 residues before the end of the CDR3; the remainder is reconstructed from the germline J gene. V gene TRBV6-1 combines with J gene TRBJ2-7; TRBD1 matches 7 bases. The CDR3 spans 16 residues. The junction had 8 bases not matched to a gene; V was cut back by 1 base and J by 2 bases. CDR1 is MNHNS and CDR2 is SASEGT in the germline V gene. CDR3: CASSEGAGTVTYEQYF. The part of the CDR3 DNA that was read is TGTGCCAGCAGTGAAGGGGCCGGGACAGTGACCTACGAG.

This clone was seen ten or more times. The DNA read from the CDR3 is TGTGCCAGCAGCCCCAGACTAGCGGGAGTTGCCCCCTCTGGGGCCAACGTC. Residues: CASSPRLAGVAPSGANV. In full, the CDR3 reads CASSPRLAGVAPSGANVLTF. This chain uses TRBV4-2 with TRBJ2-6; TRBD2 agrees at 12 bases. The observed sequence ends 3 residues before the CDR3 terminus, with the missing tail filled in from the germline J gene. Germline CDR1 and CDR2: LGHNA and YNFKEQ. The CDR3 runs to 20 residues. The junction had 10 bases not matched to a gene; V was cut back by 4 bases and J by 0 bases.

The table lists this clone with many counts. CDR3 sequence: CASRHRDRVLSYGYTF. The part of the CDR3 DNA that was read is TGTGCCAGCAGACACAGGGACAGGGTGTTAAGCTATGGC. The V gene is TRBV2, the J gene TRBJ1-2; 9 bases align to TRBD1. The read stops 3 residues short of the end of the CDR3; the missing end is completed from the germline J gene. The CDR3 runs to 16 residues. The junction had 12 bases not matched to a gene; V was cut back by 6 bases and J by 4 bases. CDR1 and CDR2 (germline): SNHLY, FYNNEI.

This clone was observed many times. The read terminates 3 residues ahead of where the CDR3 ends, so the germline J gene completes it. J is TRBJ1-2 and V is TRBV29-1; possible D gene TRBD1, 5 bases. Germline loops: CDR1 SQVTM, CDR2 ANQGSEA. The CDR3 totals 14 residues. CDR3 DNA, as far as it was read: TGCAGCGTTGAAGCCGGGACTAGCGCCTCCGGG. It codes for CSVEAGTSASG. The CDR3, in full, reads CSVEAGTSASGYTF.

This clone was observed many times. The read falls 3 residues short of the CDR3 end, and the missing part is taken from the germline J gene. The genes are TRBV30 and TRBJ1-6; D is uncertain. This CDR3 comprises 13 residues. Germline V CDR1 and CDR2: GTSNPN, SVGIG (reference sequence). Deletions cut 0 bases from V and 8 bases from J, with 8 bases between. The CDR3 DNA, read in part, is TGTGCCTGGAGTGTACTGGTCGATTCACCC. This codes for CAWSVLVDSP. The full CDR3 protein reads CAWSVLVDSPLHF.

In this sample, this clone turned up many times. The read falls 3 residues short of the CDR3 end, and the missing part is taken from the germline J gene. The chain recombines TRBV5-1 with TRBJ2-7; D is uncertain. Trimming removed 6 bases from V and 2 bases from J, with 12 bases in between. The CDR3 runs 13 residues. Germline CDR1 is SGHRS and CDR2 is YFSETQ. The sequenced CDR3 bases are TGCGCCAGCAAGGGTCTTTCAGCCTACGAG. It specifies CASKGLSAYE. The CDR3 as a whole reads CASKGLSAYEQYF.

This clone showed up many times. The CDR3: CASSLYSNQPQHF. CDR3 bases read: TGTGCCAGCAGTTTGTATAGCAATCAGCCC. J is TRBJ1-5 and V is TRBV28; no reliable D call. The read halts 3 residues ahead of the CDR3 end, with the missing end drawn from the germline J gene. CDR1 is MDHEN, CDR2 SYDVKM, per germline. V lost 3 bases to trimming and J lost 0 bases, with 3 bases between them. This CDR3 has 13 residues.

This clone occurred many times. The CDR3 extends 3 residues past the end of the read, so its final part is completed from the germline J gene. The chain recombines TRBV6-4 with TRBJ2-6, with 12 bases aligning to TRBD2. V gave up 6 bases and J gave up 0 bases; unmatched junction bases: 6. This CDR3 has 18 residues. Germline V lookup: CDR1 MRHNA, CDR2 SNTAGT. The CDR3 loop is CASSDPSGRVSGANVLTF. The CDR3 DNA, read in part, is TGTGCCAGCAGCGACCCTAGCGGGAGGGTCTCTGGGGCCAACGTC.

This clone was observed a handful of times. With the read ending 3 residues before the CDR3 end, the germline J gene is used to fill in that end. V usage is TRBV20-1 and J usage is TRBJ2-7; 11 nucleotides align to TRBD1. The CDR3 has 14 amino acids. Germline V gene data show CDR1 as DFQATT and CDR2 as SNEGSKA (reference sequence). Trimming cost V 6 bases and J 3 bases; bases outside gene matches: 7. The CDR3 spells CSAETGTGGYEQYF. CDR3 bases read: TGCAGTGCCGAAACCGGGACAGGGGGCTACGAG.

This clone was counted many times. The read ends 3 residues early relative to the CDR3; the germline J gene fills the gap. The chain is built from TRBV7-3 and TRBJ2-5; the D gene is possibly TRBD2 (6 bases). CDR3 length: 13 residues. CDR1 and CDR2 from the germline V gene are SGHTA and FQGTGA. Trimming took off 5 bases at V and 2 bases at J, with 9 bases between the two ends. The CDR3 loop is CASSPGLQETQYF. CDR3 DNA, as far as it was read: TGTGCCAGCAGCCCGGGACTTCAAGAGACC.

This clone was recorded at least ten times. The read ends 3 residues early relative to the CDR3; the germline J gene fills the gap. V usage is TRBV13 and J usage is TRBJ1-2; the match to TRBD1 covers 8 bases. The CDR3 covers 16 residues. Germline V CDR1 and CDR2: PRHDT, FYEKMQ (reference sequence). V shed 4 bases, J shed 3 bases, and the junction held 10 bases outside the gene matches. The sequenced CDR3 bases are TGTGCCAGCAGCTCGGGACAGGATGAATCCCACTATGGC. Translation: CASSSGQDESHYG. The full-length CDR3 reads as CASSSGQDESHYGYTF.

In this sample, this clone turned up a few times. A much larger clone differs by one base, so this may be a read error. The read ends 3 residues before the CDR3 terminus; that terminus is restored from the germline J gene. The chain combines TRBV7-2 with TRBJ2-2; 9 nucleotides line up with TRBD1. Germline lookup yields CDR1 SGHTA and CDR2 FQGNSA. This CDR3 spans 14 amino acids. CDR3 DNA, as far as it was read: TGTGCCAGCAGCCCCGGGACAGGGTGGGAAAAG. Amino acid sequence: CASSPGTGWEK. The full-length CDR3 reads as CASSPGTGWEKLFF.

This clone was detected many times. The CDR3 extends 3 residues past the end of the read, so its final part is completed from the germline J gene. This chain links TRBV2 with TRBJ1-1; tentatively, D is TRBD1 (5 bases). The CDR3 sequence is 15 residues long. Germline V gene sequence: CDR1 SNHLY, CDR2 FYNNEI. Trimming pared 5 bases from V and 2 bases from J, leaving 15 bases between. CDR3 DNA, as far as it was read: TGTGCCAGCAGTAGTGACAGAACGTCTAACACTGAA. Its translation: CASSSDRTSNTE. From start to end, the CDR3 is CASSSDRTSNTEAFF.

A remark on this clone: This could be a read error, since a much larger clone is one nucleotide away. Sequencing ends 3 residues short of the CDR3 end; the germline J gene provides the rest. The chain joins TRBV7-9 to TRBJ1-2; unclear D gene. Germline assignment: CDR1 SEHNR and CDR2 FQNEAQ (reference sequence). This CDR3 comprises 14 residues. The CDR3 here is CASSSPAGSYEYTF. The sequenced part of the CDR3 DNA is TGTGCCAGCAGTAGCCCGGCGGGCTCCTACGAG.

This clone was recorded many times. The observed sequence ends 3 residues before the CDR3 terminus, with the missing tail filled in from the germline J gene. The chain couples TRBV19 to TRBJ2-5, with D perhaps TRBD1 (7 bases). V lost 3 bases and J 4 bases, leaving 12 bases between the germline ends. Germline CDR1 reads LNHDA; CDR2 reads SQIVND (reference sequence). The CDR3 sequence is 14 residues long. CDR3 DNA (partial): TGTGCCAGTAGTATCGGGCAGGGGGGAGAGACC. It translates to CASSIGQGGET. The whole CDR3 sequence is CASSIGQGGETQYF.

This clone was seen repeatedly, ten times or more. The CDR3 bases that were read are TGTGCCAGTAGATTTGGACTAACCGGGGAG. It translates to CASRFGLTGE. The CDR3, in full, reads CASRFGLTGELFF. This chain joins TRBV19 and TRBJ2-2, with a possible D match to TRBD2 (6 bases). The read terminates 3 residues before the CDR3 end, so the remaining end is supplied by the germline J gene. V dropped 6 bases and J dropped 5 bases, with 10 bases sitting between them. This CDR3 is built from 13 residues. The V gene's germline CDR1 is LNHDA and CDR2 SQIVND (reference sequence).

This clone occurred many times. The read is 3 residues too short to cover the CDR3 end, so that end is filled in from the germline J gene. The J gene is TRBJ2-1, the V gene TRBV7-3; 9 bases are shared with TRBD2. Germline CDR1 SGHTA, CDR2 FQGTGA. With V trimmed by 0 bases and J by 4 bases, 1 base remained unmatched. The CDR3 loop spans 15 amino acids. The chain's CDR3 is CASSLTLAGYNEQFF. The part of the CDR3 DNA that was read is TGTGCCAGCAGCTTAACTCTAGCGGGATACAATGAG.

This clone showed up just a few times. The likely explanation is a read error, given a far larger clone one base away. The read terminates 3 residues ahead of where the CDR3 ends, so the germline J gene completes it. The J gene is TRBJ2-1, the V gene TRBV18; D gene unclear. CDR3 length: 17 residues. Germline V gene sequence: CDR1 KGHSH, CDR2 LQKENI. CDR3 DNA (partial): TGTGCCAGCTTACCACCGAATCAGGTCTACTCCTACAATGAG. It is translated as CASLPPNQVYSYNE. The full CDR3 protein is CASLPPNQVYSYNEQFF.

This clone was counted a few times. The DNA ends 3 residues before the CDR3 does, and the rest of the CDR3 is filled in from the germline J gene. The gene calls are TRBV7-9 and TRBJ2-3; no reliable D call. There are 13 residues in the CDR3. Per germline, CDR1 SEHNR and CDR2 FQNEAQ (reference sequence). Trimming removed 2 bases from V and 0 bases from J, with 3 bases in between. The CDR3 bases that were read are TGTGCCAGCAGCTTATCTAGCACAGATACG. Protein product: CASSLSSTDT. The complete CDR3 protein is CASSLSSTDTQYF.

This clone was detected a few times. CDR3 DNA (partial): TGTGCCAGCAGCTTAAGCGTCAGCACAGATACG. Encoded protein: CASSLSVSTDT. The full CDR3 is CASSLSVSTDTQYF. The chain is built from TRBV7-9 and TRBJ2-3; D gene unclear. The read is 3 residues too short to cover the CDR3 end, so that end is filled in from the germline J gene. The CDR3 spans 14 residues. In germline, CDR1 is SEHNR, CDR2 FQNEAQ (reference sequence). V was trimmed by 2 bases and J by 0 bases, leaving 6 bases between them.

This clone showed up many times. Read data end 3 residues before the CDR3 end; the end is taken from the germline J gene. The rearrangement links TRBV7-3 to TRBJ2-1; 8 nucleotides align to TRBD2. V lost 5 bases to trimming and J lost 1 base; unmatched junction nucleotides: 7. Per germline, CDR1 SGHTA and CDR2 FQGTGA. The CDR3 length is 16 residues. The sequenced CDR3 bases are TGTGCCAGCAGCCTAATAGCGGGAAGTTCCTACAATGAG. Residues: CASSLIAGSSYNE. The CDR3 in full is CASSLIAGSSYNEQFF.

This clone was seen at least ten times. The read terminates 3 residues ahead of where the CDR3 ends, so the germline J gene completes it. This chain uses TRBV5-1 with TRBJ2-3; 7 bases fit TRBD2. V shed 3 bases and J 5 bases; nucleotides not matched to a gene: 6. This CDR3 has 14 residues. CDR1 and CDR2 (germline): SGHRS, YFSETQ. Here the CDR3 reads CASSWTREEDTQYF. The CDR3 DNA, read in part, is TGCGCCAGCAGCTGGACTAGGGAAGAAGATACG.

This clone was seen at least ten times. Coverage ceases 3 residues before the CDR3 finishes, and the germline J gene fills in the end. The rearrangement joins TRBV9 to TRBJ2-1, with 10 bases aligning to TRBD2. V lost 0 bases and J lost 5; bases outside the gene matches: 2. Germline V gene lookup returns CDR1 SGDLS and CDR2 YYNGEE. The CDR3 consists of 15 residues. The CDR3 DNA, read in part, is TGTGCCAGCAGCGTAGCACTAGCGGGAAACAATGAG. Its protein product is CASSVALAGNNE. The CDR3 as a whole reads CASSVALAGNNEQFF.